Each of the 32 T cell receptor beta chains below was sequenced from the same sample in a study of blood T cells in healthy people across ages. Next came a second PCR, run for about 7 to 12 cycles, which used a sample-barcoded 5' primer along with a J-beta primer mix. MiXCR, run by TCRdb on the 5' RACE reads, gives a single entry per CDR3 protein. Of 800,000 to 950,000 distinct CDR3 sequences in the sample, 25% to 35% are singletons; the top ten hold about 9.4%. The same sample was also used in a study of T cells of mothers and their children.

Sequenced input: blood. The receptor set was obtained from a woman aged 40-49 years in good health.

For this clonotype: A much bigger clone sits one base away, suggesting this may be a read error. The rearrangement uses TRBV6-2 or TRBV6-3 and TRBJ2-1; 15 bases map to TRBD2. Germline lookup yields CDR1 MNHEY and CDR2 SVGEGT. This CDR3 has 15 amino acids. CDR3 protein: CVSSRGTSGGSEQFF. The CDR3 DNA reads TGTGTCAGCAGCCGCGGGACTAGCGGGGGGAGTGAGCAGTTCTTC.

The rearrangement joins TRBV30 to TRBJ1-3; D ambiguous. Between the trimmed V and J ends, which lost 0 bases and 1 base, there was a span of 7 bases. The V gene's germline CDR1 is GTSNPN and CDR2 SVGIG (reference sequence). This CDR3 region has 14 residues. The CDR3 DNA reads TGTGCCTGGAGTGTTGGGATATCTGGAAACACCATATATTTT. As protein: CAWSVGISGNTIYF.

In its sample, this clonotype was seen many times. A clone one base away is much larger, so this may be a read error. This sequence joins TRBV7-3 and TRBJ2-6, with a possible D match to TRBD1 (6 bases). The CDR3 sequence is 16 residues long. Germline-derived CDR1 and CDR2 are SGHTA and FQGTGA. CDR3 loop: CASSLDSGAGANVRTF. CDR3 coding DNA: TGTGCCAGCAGCTTAGATTCAGGGGCTGGGGCCAACGTCCGGACTTTC.

In its sample, this clonotype was seen many times. This chain links TRBV7-8 with TRBJ2-4; 7 positions agree with TRBD1. The germline V gene has CDR1 SGHVS and CDR2 FQNEAQ. This CDR3 comprises 16 residues. With V trimmed by 5 bases and J by 3 bases, 10 bases remained unmatched. The CDR3 DNA follows: TGTGCCAGCAGCGCCGACAGGGCTAAGGGCAAAAACATTCAGTACTTC. Translation gives CASSADRAKGKNIQYF.

This clonotype has a count of ten or more. V and J are TRBV20-1 and TRBJ2-3; D may be TRBD1 (5 bases). Between the trimmed V and J ends, which lost 6 bases and 0 bases, there was a span of 19 bases. CDR1 DFQATT and CDR2 SNEGSKA come from the germline V gene (reference sequence). This CDR3 has 16 amino acids. This CDR3 reads CSADLPTEISTDTQYF. The CDR3 DNA reads as TGCAGTGCCGATTTACCGACAGAGATTAGCACAGATACGCAGTATTTT.

The V gene is TRBV7-2, the J gene TRBJ2-5, with a tentative D call TRBD2 (6 bases). The J call may be in error: the DNA end matches TRBJ2-7 better. The CDR3 is 15 residues long. Germline V lookup: CDR1 SGHTA, CDR2 FQGNSA. The CDR3 loop is CASSLGAGDGYEQYF. Here the CDR3 DNA reads TGTGCCAGCAGCTTAGGAGCGGGTGATGGGTACGAGCAGTACTTC.

This chain joins TRBV4-1 and TRBJ1-1, with D possibly being TRBD1 (5 bases). V was pared by 8 bases and J by 4 bases, with 17 bases between. The CDR3 runs 14 residues. Germline V CDR1 and CDR2: MGHRA, YSYEKL. This CDR3 reads CASQTQGAATEAFF. The CDR3 DNA sequence: TGCGCCAGCCAAACCCAAGGGGCGGCCACTGAAGCTTTCTTT.

The table lists this clonotype with many counts. The rearrangement uses TRBV12-3 or TRBV12-4 and TRBJ2-3, with 8 bases that match TRBD1. Trimming at V came to 6 bases and at J to 4 bases, leaving 6 bases not matched to a gene. The CDR3 has 14 amino acids. The CDR3 region is CASRPGGIADTQYF. The CDR3 DNA follows: TGTGCCAGCAGACCAGGGGGCATAGCAGATACGCAGTATTTT.

The chain links TRBV5-6 to TRBJ1-1, with a tentative D call TRBD1 (5 bases). CDR3 length: 12 amino acids. The germline CDR1 and CDR2 sequences are SGHDT and YYEEEE. V lost 2 bases and J lost 11, with 13 bases in between. CDR3 in amino acids: CASSFGTSGAFF. The CDR3 nucleotides are TGTGCCAGCAGCTTCGGGACCTCCGGGGCTTTCTTT.

The rearrangement uses TRBV29-1 and TRBJ2-7; TRBD1 agrees at 9 bases. This CDR3 is 15 amino acids long. CDR1 is SQVTM, CDR2 ANQGSEA, per germline. With 6 bases clipped from V and 3 bases from J, the junction kept 12 bases outside the gene matches. The CDR3 bases are TGCAGCGTCGAATTGGACAGGGGTAGTCACTACGAGCAGTACTTC. This gives the protein CSVELDRGSHYEQYF.

This clonotype was seen many times. The chain is built from TRBV5-1 and TRBJ2-6, with 11 positions matching TRBD1. V trimming: 2 bases; J trimming: 1 base; junction bases outside the gene matches: 5. CDR1 SGHRS and CDR2 YFSETQ come from the germline V gene. This CDR3 region has 18 residues. This chain's CDR3 is CASSLTGTGGSGANVLTF. CDR3 in DNA: TGCGCCAGCAGCTTAACCGGGACAGGGGGGTCTGGGGCCAACGTCCTGACTTTC.

This rearrangement joins TRBV9 to TRBJ2-7; no reliable D call. V lost 0 bases and J 6 bases, leaving 10 bases between the germline ends. The CDR3 has 13 amino acids. Per germline, CDR1 SGDLS and CDR2 YYNGEE. Here the CDR3 DNA reads TGTGCCAGCAGCGTAGCGGAATGGGGCGAGCAGTACTTC. As protein: CASSVAEWGEQYF.

This chain uses TRBV7-9 with TRBJ1-2; tentatively, D is TRBD1 (5 bases). The CDR3 contains 12 residues. Germline CDR1 and CDR2: SEHNR and FQNEAQ (reference sequence). V lost 5 bases and J lost 8, with 12 bases in between. This chain's CDR3 is CASSTTREGYTF. Here the CDR3 DNA reads TGTGCCAGCAGCACAACCAGGGAGGGCTACACCTTC. Looking up the rest from reference TRBV7-9 and TRBJ1-2 gives the full variable domain: DTGVSQNPRHKITKRGQNVTFRCDPISEHNRLYWYRQTLGQGPEFLTYFQNEAQLEKSRLLSDRFSAERPKGSFSTLEIQRTEQGDSAMYLCASSTTREGYTFGSGTRLTVV.

This clonotype appeared many times. The chain employs TRBV6-6 and TRBJ2-1; TRBD1 might be the D (7 bases). V was trimmed by 4 bases and J by 4 bases, leaving 14 bases between them. The CDR3 sequence is 15 residues long. Germline-derived CDR1 and CDR2 are MNHNY and SVGAGI (reference sequence). The DNA for the CDR3 is TGTGCCAGCAGTTTGCAGGGGGGCCCTTACAATGAGCAGTTCTTC. Translating gives CASSLQGGPYNEQFF.

The chain recombines TRBV30 with TRBJ2-1; 7 bases line up with TRBD1. The CDR3 contains 18 residues. Per germline, CDR1 GTSNPN and CDR2 SVGIG (reference sequence). The V and J ends lost 4 bases and 9 bases, in that order; junction bases with no gene match: 24. CDR3 coding DNA: TGTGCCTGGACCTCCGGGACAGCCATTAAAAGGGTTGTGGCTGAGCAGTTCTTC. The encoded protein is CAWTSGTAIKRVVAEQFF.

In the case of this clonotype: This may arise from a read error, as a much more abundant clone is one base away. This rearrangement joins TRBV5-1 to TRBJ2-1; 10 nucleotides line up with TRBD1. The CDR3 runs 15 residues. Germline V lookup: CDR1 SGHRS, CDR2 YFSETQ. This CDR3 reads CASSGGQGIYYEQFF. In DNA form, the CDR3 reads TGCGCCAGCAGCGGGGGACAGGGGATCTACTATGAGCAGTTCTTC. Combining the CDR3 with reference TRBV5-1 and TRBJ2-1 gives the whole variable domain KAGVTQTPRYLIKTRGQQVTLSCSPISGHRSVSWYQQTPGQGLQFLFEYFSETQRNKGNFPGRFSGRQFSNSRSEMNVSTLELGDSALYLCASSGGQGIYYEQFFGPGTRLTVL.

The chain is built from TRBV5-1 and TRBJ2-7; D perhaps matches TRBD2 (5 bases). The CDR3 length is 12 residues. Germline values: CDR1 SGHRS, CDR2 YFSETQ. V lost 4 bases to trimming and J lost 5 bases, with 10 bases between them. The CDR3 protein is CASSATTNEQYF. DNA of the CDR3: TGCGCCAGCAGCGCGACTACAAACGAGCAGTACTTC.

The chain couples TRBV30 to TRBJ2-6; D possibly matches TRBD1 or TRBD2 (5 bases each). CDR1 GTSNPN and CDR2 SVGIG come from the germline V gene (reference sequence). This CDR3 is 15 amino acids long. V dropped 8 bases and J dropped 4 bases, with 18 bases sitting between them. In DNA, the CDR3 is TGTGCCGGTGAATTTGGGGGTACCGGGGCCAACGTCCTGACTTTC. Translation gives CAGEFGGTGANVLTF.

This clonotype was counted between two and nine times. J is TRBJ1-2 and V is TRBV28, with a tentative D call TRBD1 (6 bases). V was cut by 5 bases and J by 7 bases, with 20 bases left in between. CDR1 is MDHEN, CDR2 SYDVKM, per germline. This CDR3 is 15 amino acids long. In nucleotides, the CDR3 is TGTGCCAGCAGTGATTCCCGGCGGGGGCGGGGTGGCTACACCTTC. Translating it yields CASSDSRRGRGGYTF.

On this clonotype: The CDR3 does not end in the conserved phenylalanine or tryptophan, so this is likely a read error. The chain joins TRBV29-1 to TRBJ2-1; no definite D call. CDR3 size: 13 residues. Trimming cost V 3 bases and J 4 bases, with 10 bases left between them. Germline V CDR1 and CDR2: SQVTM, ANQGSEA. This CDR3 reads CSVDGLQYNEQFL. DNA for the CDR3: TGCAGCGTTGACGGGCTTCAATACAATGAGCAGTTCCTC.

In its sample, this clonotype was seen many times. J is TRBJ2-1 and V is TRBV24-1; 7 bases agree with TRBD2. The CDR3 runs to 11 residues. The ends lost 12 bases at V and 15 bases at J; junction bases unmatched: 13. The germline gives CDR1 KGHDR, CDR2 SFDVKD. This chain's CDR3 is CAPRPGLSRFF. The CDR3 region has the DNA TGTGCCCCAAGGCCGGGACTAAGTCGGTTCTTC.

The V call is TRBV7-3, the J call TRBJ2-1; a weak D match, TRBD1 (5 bases). V shed 8 bases and J shed 9 bases, with 23 bases lying between them. Germline V gene data show CDR1 as SGHTA and CDR2 as FQGTGA. The CDR3 contains 15 residues. CDR3 region: CASGSNSGQGGEQFF. The DNA of the CDR3 is TGTGCCAGCGGCTCAAATAGTGGTCAGGGTGGTGAGCAGTTCTTC.

This clonotype was found many times. This sequence joins TRBV9 and TRBJ2-4, with a possible D match to TRBD2 (5 bases). This CDR3 region has 15 residues. The germline CDR1 and CDR2 sequences are SGDLS and YYNGEE. Trimming cost V 0 bases and J 2 bases, with 9 bases left between them. The CDR3 DNA sequence: TGTGCCAGCAGCGTAGGAGCGGATCCCAAAAACATTCAGTACTTC. It encodes CASSVGADPKNIQYF.

The chain uses TRBV3-1 and TRBJ1-1, with TRBD1 as a possible D gene (5 bases). The V end was cut by 8 bases, the J end by 9 bases, with 13 bases between. CDR1 and CDR2 (germline): LGHDT, YNNKEL (reference sequence). CDR3 length: 11 amino acids. CDR3 in amino acids: CASLGQFQAFF. The CDR3 nucleotides are TGTGCCAGCCTCGGACAATTTCAAGCTTTCTTT.

This clonotype occurred a few times. The chain carries TRBV29-1 and TRBJ2-6; unclear D gene. Between the trimmed V and J ends, which lost 4 bases and 0 bases, there was a span of 13 bases. Germline V lookup: CDR1 SQVTM, CDR2 ANQGSEA. The CDR3 sequence is 16 residues long. The CDR3 coding sequence is TGCAGCGTTGCCAGAGGCTTCGGCTCTGGGGCCAACGTCCTGACTTTC. It translates to CSVARGFGSGANVLTF.

This clonotype was recorded a few times. This rearrangement joins TRBV7-9 to TRBJ1-1, with a tentative D call TRBD1 (5 bases). The CDR3 runs 13 residues. Germline loops: CDR1 SEHNR, CDR2 FQNEAQ (reference sequence). Trimming shortened V by 5 bases and J by 8 bases, and 15 bases separated the two germline ends. The CDR3 nucleotides are TGTGCCAGCAGCCCCGGGGGGGGAGCCGAAGCTTTCTTT. Translation gives CASSPGGGAEAFF.

This clonotype was detected ten times or more. The rearrangement links TRBV2 to TRBJ1-6, with D perhaps TRBD1 (5 bases). CDR1 is SNHLY and CDR2 is FYNNEI in the germline V gene. The CDR3 length is 15 residues. Trimming stripped 6 bases from V and 6 bases from J, with 15 bases between. The CDR3 DNA reads as TGTGCCAGCAGGCCTACGGGAGGGGCTAATTCACCCCTCCACTTT. Protein product: CASRPTGGANSPLHF.

The V and J genes are TRBV5-1 and TRBJ2-1, with TRBD2 matching over 10 bases. The CDR3 length is 15 residues. Trimming took 1 base from V and 7 from J; bases not matched to a gene: 5. CDR1 SGHRS and CDR2 YFSETQ come from the germline V gene. This CDR3 is CASSLMVAGGNEQFF. The CDR3 DNA reads TGCGCCAGCAGCTTGATGGTAGCGGGGGGAAATGAGCAGTTCTTC.

This clonotype was seen many times. The genes are TRBV10-3 and TRBJ1-2, with D uncertain. Trimming took off 0 bases at V and 2 bases at J, with 1 base between the two ends. The CDR3 is 12 amino acids. Germline CDR1 reads ENHRY; CDR2 reads SYGVKD. CDR3 loop: CAISESNYGYTF. CDR3 bases: TGTGCCATCAGTGAGTCAAACTATGGCTACACCTTC.

This chain links TRBV7-2 with TRBJ2-3, with D perhaps matching TRBD1 or TRBD2 (5 bases each). The CDR3 consists of 15 residues. Germline V gene sequence: CDR1 SGHTA, CDR2 FQGNSA. The V end was cut by 6 bases, the J end by 2 bases, with 15 bases between. For the CDR3, the DNA is TGTGCCAGCAGTTTGTATGGGGGACCCACAGATACGCAGTATTTT. It translates to CASSLYGGPTDTQYF. Complete variable domain (other parts from reference TRBV7-2 and TRBJ2-3): GAGVSQSPSNKVTEKGKDVELRCDPISGHTALYWYRQSLGQGLEFLIYFQGNSAPDKSGLPSDRFSAERTGGSVSTLTIQRTQQEDSAVYLCASSLYGGPTDTQYFGPGTRLTVL.

This clonotype was found many times. The chain carries TRBV5-1 and TRBJ2-1; TRBD2 agrees at 10 bases. Germline V lookup: CDR1 SGHRS, CDR2 YFSETQ. The CDR3 covers 16 residues. After removal of 0 bases from V and 6 bases from J, the junction contained 6 bases not matched to a gene. The CDR3: CASSLEVLAGLNEQFF. The CDR3 nucleotides are TGCGCCAGCAGCTTGGAGGTACTAGCGGGACTCAATGAGCAGTTCTTC.

Notes on this clonotype: The junction departs from germline at one end; a sequencing error may be responsible. The genes are TRBV28 and TRBJ2-3; 8 bases fit TRBD1. The CDR3 is made up of 15 amino acids. Germline V gene lookup returns CDR1 MDHEN and CDR2 SYDVKM. CDR3 coding DNA: TGTGCCGGCAGCGAACCTGGACAGGGACCAGATACGCAGTATTTT. Residues: CAGSEPGQGPDTQYF.